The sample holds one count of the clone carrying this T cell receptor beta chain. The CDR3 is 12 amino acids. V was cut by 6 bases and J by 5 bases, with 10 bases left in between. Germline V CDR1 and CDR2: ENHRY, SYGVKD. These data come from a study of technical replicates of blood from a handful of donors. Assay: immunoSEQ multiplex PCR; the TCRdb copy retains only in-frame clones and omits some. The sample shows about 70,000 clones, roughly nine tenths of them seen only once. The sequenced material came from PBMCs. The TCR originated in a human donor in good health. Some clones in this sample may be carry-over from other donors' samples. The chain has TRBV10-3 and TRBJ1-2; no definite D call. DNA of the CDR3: TGTGCCATCAGAAACTCGCCTTATGGCTACACCTTC. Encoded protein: CAIRNSPYGYTF.